The TCR beta chain described here comes from a study of metastatic and nonmetastatic thyroid tumors. Study background: Comparison of repertoires was carried out across blood and tumor or nodule tissue from malignant and benign thyroid patients.

This clone came up a few times. The antigen is undetermined. Thyroid surgery took place with no prior treatment in any patient. Whole-study results and caveats: Compared with benign nodules, malignant thyroid tumors were reported to have significantly higher TCR beta diversity in both blood and tumor.

The trim removed 6 bases at V and 6 bases at J, leaving 6 bases unmatched. CDR3 length: 14 amino acids. Germline V CDR1 and CDR2: LNHDA, SQIVND (reference sequence). Original methodology: Building a distant-metastasis classifier for papillary thyroid cancer drew on CDR3 differences across clinicopathological groups. With MiXCR, TCRdb reprocessed the PCR reads. These V and J calls derive from TCRdb rather than the authors' analysis. In the table there are approximately 29,000 clones, roughly 30% of which are singletons. This TCR was recovered from a female donor with papillary thyroid cancer or a benign thyroid nodule (not recorded which). Some clones in this sample may be carry-over from other donors' samples. Sequencing was performed on blood. The chain couples TRBV19 to TRBJ2-7; 12 bases fit TRBD1. As DNA, the CDR3 is TGTGCCAGTAGGCCGGGACAGGGGGCTACCGAGCAGTACTTC. It encodes CASRPGQGATEQYF. Full variable domain (rest looked up from reference TRBV19 and TRBJ2-7): DGGITQSPKYLFRKEGQNVTLSCEQNLNHDAMYWYRQDPGQGLRLIYYSQIVNDFQKGDIAEGYSVSREKKESFPLTVTSAQKNPTAFYLCASRPGQGATEQYFGPGTRLTVT.